The present T cell receptor (beta chain) was sequenced within a study of shared clonotypes between healthy human individuals. Findings of the study overall: The rarefaction results pointed to incomplete sorted-subset sequencing despite large depth.

TCRdb's table, derived via immunoSEQ multiplex PCR, lists solely in-frame clones and lacks some. The table has some 89,000 clones, 67% seen once. V lost 5 bases to trimming and J lost 6 bases, with 16 bases between them. Germline V gene lookup returns CDR1 LNHDA and CDR2 SQIVND (reference sequence). The CDR3 totals 14 residues. Worth noting for this clone: Its antigen is as yet unknown.

The V call is TRBV19, the J call TRBJ1-1; D is uncertain. The clonotype originates from a young man in good health. Sequenced: memory CD8+ T cells sorted from blood. This sample's subset: CD45RO+ cells pooled with CCR7-negative TemRA cells. This chain's CDR3 is CASSFGPGGAEAFF. The CDR3 DNA follows: TGTGCCAGTAGTTTCGGCCCCGGCGGGGCTGAAGCTTTCTTT. Complete variable domain (other parts from reference TRBV19 and TRBJ1-1): DGGITQSPKYLFRKEGQNVTLSCEQNLNHDAMYWYRQDPGQGLRLIYYSQIVNDFQKGDIAEGYSVSREKKESFPLTVTSAQKNPTAFYLCASSFGPGGAEAFFGQGTRLTVV.